This TCR beta chain came from a study of cytomegalovirus exposure and HLA in healthy donors. PCR employed 60 Vbeta and 13 Jbeta primers. Sequencing used immunoSEQ multiplex PCR; TCRdb keeps in-frame clones, though not all of them. The sample lists more than 95,000 clones, roughly four fifths occurring once. Trimming stripped 5 bases from V and 1 base from J, with 6 bases between. Germline CDR1 and CDR2: SGHRS and YFSETQ. This CDR3 has 12 residues. The genes are TRBV5-1 and TRBJ1-2; D possibly corresponds to TRBD1 (5 bases). Sequencing input: PBMCs. The TCR originated in a man between 18 and 35 years old in good health and CMV-seronegative. For the CDR3, the DNA is TGCGCCAGCAGTCAGGGTAACTATGGCTACACCTTC. Protein sequence: CASSQGNYGYTF. Together with reference TRBV5-1 and TRBJ1-2, the CDR3 gives the full variable domain: KAGVTQTPRYLIKTRGQQVTLSCSPISGHRSVSWYQQTPGQGLQFLFEYFSETQRNKGNFPGRFSGRQFSNSRSEMNVSTLELGDSALYLCASSQGNYGYTFGSGTRLTVV.